The subject of this entry is one T cell receptor beta chain. The antigen remains unidentified. This CDR3 is also generated by other DNA sequences in the sample. This entry is derived from a study of cytomegalovirus exposure and HLA in healthy donors. The CDR3 spans 15 residues. Germline-derived CDR1 and CDR2 are SGHTA and FQGNSA. V was cut by 5 bases and J by 5 bases, with 18 bases left in between. General study findings and limits: Sequencing likely generated an artifact that appeared as a cluster of highly shared sequence variants. Listed as cytomegalovirus-associated were 150 to 200 TCR beta chains. Generally TCR sequences proved uncommon, though certain public TCRs appeared in numerous donors.

The PCR ran on 60 Vbeta and 13 Jbeta primers. Data came from immunoSEQ multiplex PCR; TCRdb stores just in-frame clones and leaves some out. This sample carries 90,000 to 140,000 clones, about four fifths of them seen once, and the ten largest clones take around 1.3%. The receptor comes from a man aged 30 to 45 in good health and CMV-seronegative. The chain couples TRBV7-2 to TRBJ1-1; D not resolved. The sample consisted of PBMCs. CDR3 loop: CASSRKLTLGTEAFF. The CDR3 coding sequence is TGTGCCAGCAGCCGGAAACTAACCCTCGGGACTGAAGCTTTCTTT.